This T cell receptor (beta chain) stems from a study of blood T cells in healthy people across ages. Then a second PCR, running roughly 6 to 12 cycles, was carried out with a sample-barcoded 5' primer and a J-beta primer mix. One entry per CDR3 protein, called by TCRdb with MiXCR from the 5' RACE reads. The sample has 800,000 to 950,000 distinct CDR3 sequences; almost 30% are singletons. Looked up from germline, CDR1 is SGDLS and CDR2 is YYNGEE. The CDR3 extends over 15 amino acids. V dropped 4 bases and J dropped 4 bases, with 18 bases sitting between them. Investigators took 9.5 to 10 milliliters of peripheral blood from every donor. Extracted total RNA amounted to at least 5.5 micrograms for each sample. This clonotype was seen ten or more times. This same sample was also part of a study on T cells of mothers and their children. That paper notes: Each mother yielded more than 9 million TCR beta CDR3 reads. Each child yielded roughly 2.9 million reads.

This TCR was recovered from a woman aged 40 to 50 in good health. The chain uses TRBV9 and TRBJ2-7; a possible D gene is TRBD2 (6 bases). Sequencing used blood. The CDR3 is CASSPKEGREYEQYF. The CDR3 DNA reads TGTGCCAGCAGCCCAAAGGAGGGCCGGGAGTACGAGCAGTACTTC.